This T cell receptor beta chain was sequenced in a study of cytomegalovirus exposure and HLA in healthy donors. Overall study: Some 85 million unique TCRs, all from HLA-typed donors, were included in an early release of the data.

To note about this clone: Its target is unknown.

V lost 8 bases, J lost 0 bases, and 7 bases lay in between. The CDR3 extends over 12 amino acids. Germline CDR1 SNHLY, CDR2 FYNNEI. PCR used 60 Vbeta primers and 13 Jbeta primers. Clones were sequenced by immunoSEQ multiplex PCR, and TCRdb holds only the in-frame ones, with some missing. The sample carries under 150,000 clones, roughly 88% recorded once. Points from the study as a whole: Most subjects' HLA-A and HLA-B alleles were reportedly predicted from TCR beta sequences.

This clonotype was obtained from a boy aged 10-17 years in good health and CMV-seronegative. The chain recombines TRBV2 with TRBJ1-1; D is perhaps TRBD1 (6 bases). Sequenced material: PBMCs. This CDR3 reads CASQGMNTEAFF. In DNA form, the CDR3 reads TGTGCCAGCCAGGGGATGAACACTGAAGCTTTCTTT. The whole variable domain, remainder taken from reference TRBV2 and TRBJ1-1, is EPEVTQTPSHQVTQMGQEVILRCVPISNHLYFYWYRQILGQKVEFLVSFYNNEISEKSEIFDDQFSVERPDGSNFTLKIRSTKLEDSAMYFCASQGMNTEAFFGQGTRLTVV.